The rows below give T cell receptor beta chains drawn from one sample of a study of identifying expanded T cells in peripheral blood. Sequenced by immunoSEQ multiplex PCR; TCRdb stores in-frame clones only, minus some. This sample has about 85,000 clones, with approximately 89% found just once. Sequencing used blood. The source is a person aged 18-70 years in good health. The CDR3 runs from the conserved cysteine through the conserved F or W. The order of the fields is J gene, V gene, D gene, clone size, CDR3 length, CDR3 DNA, CDR3 protein. A D gene is named only where the DNA matches it firmly. Expanded clones are given a class, and other clones once, few, many or no size at all.

>TRBJ1-6|TRBV18|NA|NA|14
TGTGCCAGCTCACCCACAGGGAAAGATTCACCCCTCCACTTT
CASSPTGKDSPLHF
>TRBJ2-7|TRBV2|NA|NA|12
TGTGCCAGCAGTGAGTTGGACTACGAGCAGTACTTC
CASSELDYEQYF
>TRBJ2-1|TRBV29-1|NA|NA|12
TGCAGCGCCTGGGACGGACACAATGAGCAGTTCTTC
CSAWDGHNEQFF
>TRBJ1-2|TRBV5-1|TRBD1|few|13
TGCGCCAGCAGCGCAGGACAGGGGAGCGGCTACACCTTC
CASSAGQGSGYTF
>TRBJ2-1|TRBV11-2|NA|NA|14
TGTGCCAGCAGCGTCGACAGCCGCAACAATGAGCAGTTCTTC
CASSVDSRNNEQFF
>TRBJ2-5|TRBV6-1|NA|NA|14
TGTGCCAGCCGAGTTGAGCTGGGTGTGGAGACCCAGTACTTC
CASRVELGVETQYF
>TRBJ2-2|TRBV14|NA|NA|16
TGTGCCAGCAGCCAGCGCAACCGCGGGGCCTCCGGGGAGCTGTTTTTT
CASSQRNRGASGELFF
>TRBJ1-4|TRBV2|NA|few|12
TGTGCCAGCAAGGAGGGAATCGAAAAACTGTTTTTT
CASKEGIEKLFF
>TRBJ2-7|TRBV6-5|TRBD2|NA|14
TGTGCCAGCAGTTACTCACTAGCGGGAGGCGAGCAGTACTTC
CASSYSLAGGEQYF
>TRBJ1-2|TRBV18|NA|NA|15
TGTGCCAGCTCACCCGACGGAACAGGGATCGATGGCTACACCTTC
CASSPDGTGIDGYTF
>TRBJ1-1|TRBV14|NA|few|12
TGTGCCAGCAGCCAAGTTTGGACTGAAGCTTTCTTT
CASSQVWTEAFF
>TRBJ1-6|TRBV6-5|TRBD1|once|14
TGTGCCAGCGCCTCCGGGACAGGAAATTCACCCCTCCACTTT
CASASGTGNSPLHF
>TRBJ1-1|TRBV6-6|NA|NA|16
TGTGCCAGCAAGGTGTTGCCTGAGTGGGGCAACGCTGAAGCTTTCTTT
CASKVLPEWGNAEAFF
>TRBJ1-2|TRBV30|NA|NA|11
TGTGCCTGGAGTGTGGGGACTGGCTACACCTTC
CAWSVGTGYTF
>TRBJ2-1|TRBV2|NA|NA|17
TGTGCCAGCAGTCTAGCGAGCAACCCCATCTCCTACAATGAGCAGTTCTTC
CASSLASNPISYNEQFF
>TRBJ2-2|TRBV6-1|TRBD1|NA|15
TGTGCCAGCAGGCCCCGGGACAGGAACACCGGGGAGCTGTTTTTT
CASRPRDRNTGELFF
>TRBJ1-5|TRBV7-2|NA|NA|14
TGTGCCAGCAGCCCCGGGACCCCCCTACAGCCCCAGCATTTT
CASSPGTPLQPQHF
>TRBJ1-1|TRBV7-9|NA|NA|14
TGTGCCAGCAGCTTAGCGGCTGTGAACACTGAAGCTTTCTTT
CASSLAAVNTEAFF
>TRBJ1-3|TRBV29-1|NA|NA|13
TGCAGCGTCGCACAGGGAACAGGAAACACCATATATTTT
CSVAQGTGNTIYF
>TRBJ2-1|TRBV15|NA|NA|15
TGTGCCACCACCCCAGACCGAATAGGGGCCCGACCCCACTTCTTC
CATTPDRIGARPHFF
>TRBJ1-4|TRBV27|TRBD1|once|16
TGTGCCAGCAGTTTCCTCCTCGGGACAGGGAGTGAAAAACTGTTTTTT
CASSFLLGTGSEKLFF
>TRBJ1-1|TRBV18|NA|NA|16
TGTGCCAGCTCACCCCATCCAGGCTTCATGAACACTGAAGCTTTCTTT
CASSPHPGFMNTEAFF